Described below is a single T cell receptor (beta chain) sequence and its context. Its antigen is not known. The data were obtained in a study of cytomegalovirus exposure and HLA in healthy donors. Findings and caveats of the study: In a later analysis, parvovirus B19, influenza, CMV and Epstein-Barr virus appeared linked to several top co-occurrence clusters. Sequencing had likely introduced a cluster of highly shared sequence variants as an artifact.

The germline V gene encodes CDR1 SGDLS and CDR2 YYNGEE. V lost 0 bases and J lost 11; bases outside the gene matches: 5. This CDR3 is 13 amino acids long. PCR employed 60 Vbeta and 13 Jbeta primers. Some clones are missing from TCRdb's copy, which holds only in-frame ones; the method was immunoSEQ multiplex PCR. The sample lists over 150,000 clones, roughly 80% occurring once. Sequencing was performed on PBMCs. This sequence originates from a man younger than 35 in good health and CMV-seronegative. The chain joins TRBV9 to TRBJ2-3; 8 bases align to TRBD2. CDR3 protein: CASSVDIAGRQYF. In DNA, the CDR3 is TGTGCCAGCAGCGTAGATATAGCGGGGAGGCAGTATTTT. The variable domain in full, with the rest retrieved from reference TRBV9 and TRBJ2-3, is DSGVTQTPKHLITATGQRVTLRCSPRSGDLSVYWYQQSLDQGLQFLIQYYNGEERAKGNILERFSAQQFPDLHSELNLSSLELGDSALYFCASSVDIAGRQYFGPGTRLTVL.